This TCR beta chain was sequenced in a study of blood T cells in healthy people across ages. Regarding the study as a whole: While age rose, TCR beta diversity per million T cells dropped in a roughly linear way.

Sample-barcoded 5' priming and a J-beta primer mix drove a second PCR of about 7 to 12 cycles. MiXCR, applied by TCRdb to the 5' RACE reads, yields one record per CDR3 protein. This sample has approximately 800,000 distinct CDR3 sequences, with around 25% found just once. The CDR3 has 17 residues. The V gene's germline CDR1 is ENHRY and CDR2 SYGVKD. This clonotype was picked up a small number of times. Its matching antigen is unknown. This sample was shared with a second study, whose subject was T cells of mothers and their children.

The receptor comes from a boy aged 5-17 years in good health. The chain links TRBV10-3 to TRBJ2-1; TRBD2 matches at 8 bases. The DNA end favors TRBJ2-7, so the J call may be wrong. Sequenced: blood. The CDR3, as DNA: TGTGCCATCAGTGAGTTCCCAGCGGGAGATCCCGACTACGAGCAGTACTTC. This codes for CAISEFPAGDPDYEQYF.